The 24 T cell receptor beta chains below come from one sample, sequenced in a study of T cell repertoires in cytomegalovirus infection. One entry per CDR3 protein, called by TCRdb with MiXCR from the reads. The sample includes over 200,000 distinct CDR3 sequences, approximately 14% of them seen just once. The sample taken for sequencing was PBMCs. The receptors originated from a human donor in good health (CMV status not recorded). Some clones in this sample may be carry-over from other donors' samples.

As for this clonotype: Just one base apart from a much larger clone, this may be a read error. The genes are TRBV6-1 and TRBJ2-2; perhaps D is TRBD1 or TRBD2 (5 bases each). The CDR3 loop spans 18 amino acids. CDR1 and CDR2 (germline): MNHNS, SASEGT. This CDR3 reads CASSYPGPQRWNTEELFF. CDR3 nucleotides: TGTGCCAGCAGTTACCCGGGGCCCCAGCGGTGGAACACCGAGGAGCTGTTTTTT.

This clonotype was recorded at least ten times. The DNA for the CDR3 is TGTGCCAGCAGCTTAGGGACGACAGGGTCCTACGAGCAGTACTTC. It translates to CASSLGTTGSYEQYF. The chain combines TRBV7-8 with TRBJ2-7, with 7 positions matching TRBD1. From germline, CDR1 is SGHVS and CDR2 FQNEAQ. The length of the CDR3 is 15 residues. J was trimmed by 1 base and V by 1 base; bases with no gene match: 4.

Remarks on this clonotype: The junction shows a germline mismatch at one end, possibly a read error. The chain couples TRBV6-1 to TRBJ1-1; D is perhaps TRBD1 (5 bases). Germline V gene sequence: CDR1 MNHNS, CDR2 SASEGT. This CDR3 comprises 15 residues. The CDR3 spells CSSSGAPPEGPEAFF. DNA for the CDR3: TGTTCCAGCAGTGGGGCACCCCCGGAGGGTCCTGAAGCTTTCTTT.

The gene calls are TRBV4-3 and TRBJ2-1; 10 bases are shared with TRBD2. Germline values: CDR1 LGHNA, CDR2 YSLEER. CDR3 length: 19 residues. Trimming took 0 bases from V and 0 from J; bases not matched to a gene: 8. CDR3 sequence (DNA): TGCGCCAGCAGCCAAGATTTGGAATCTAGCGGGAGCTCCTACAATGAGCAGTTCTTC. Translation gives CASSQDLESSGSSYNEQFF.

The table lists this clonotype with a few counts. The rearrangement uses TRBV20-1 and TRBJ1-6; D perhaps matches TRBD1 (5 bases). CDR1 is DFQATT and CDR2 is SNEGSKA in the germline V gene (reference sequence). The CDR3 has 16 amino acids. The germline V and J ends were trimmed by 3 bases and 6 bases, with 18 bases remaining between them. The CDR3 nucleotides are TGCAGTGCTAGGACTGATTCGGGACGGGTTAATTCACCCCTCCACTTT. Translating it yields CSARTDSGRVNSPLHF.

This clonotype has more than one count but fewer than ten. The chain combines TRBV7-6 with TRBJ2-7; 12 bases align to TRBD2. CDR3 length: 18 residues. J gave up 1 base and V 4 bases, and 11 bases lay outside the gene matches. Germline values: CDR1 SGHVS, CDR2 FNYEAQ. Here the CDR3 reads CASSSPGLAGQGSYEQYF. The CDR3 nucleotides read TGTGCCAGCAGCTCGCCGGGACTAGCGGGCCAAGGGTCCTACGAGCAGTACTTC.

Here the CDR3 reads CASTGGHTEAFF. In DNA form, the CDR3 reads TGTGCCAGCACGGGGGGGCACACTGAAGCTTTCTTT. The chain couples TRBV12-3 or TRBV12-4 to TRBJ1-1; possibly TRBD1 for D (6 bases). The CDR3 loop spans 12 amino acids. Trimming pared 7 bases from V and 3 bases from J, leaving 9 bases between.

The chain uses TRBV18 and TRBJ2-1; a weak D match, TRBD1 (5 bases). The CDR3 is 13 residues long. Germline CDR1 is KGHSH and CDR2 is LQKENI. V lost 1 base, J lost 6 bases, and 7 bases lay in between. The CDR3 here is CASSPRQSNEQFF. The CDR3 DNA sequence: TGTGCCAGCTCACCACGACAGTCCAATGAGCAGTTCTTC.

This clonotype was detected ten times or more. The chain couples TRBV7-3 to TRBJ2-5; 8 bases align to TRBD2. This CDR3 comprises 15 residues. Germline CDR1 SGHTA, CDR2 FQGTGA. J was trimmed by 5 bases and V by 2 bases; bases with no gene match: 7. The CDR3 loop is CASSLGAGDVETQYF. The CDR3 bases are TGTGCCAGCAGCTTAGGAGCGGGAGACGTCGAGACCCAGTACTTC.

V and J are TRBV10-3 and TRBJ2-1; 8 bases are shared with TRBD1. The V gene end was trimmed by 4 bases and the J gene end by 9 bases; junction bases not matched to a gene: 11. The germline CDR1 and CDR2 sequences are ENHRY and SYGVKD. CDR3 length: 15 amino acids. The CDR3 bases are TGTGCCATCAGTGGGTTCCCGTCAGGGGGCCCTGAGCAGTTCTTC. It encodes CAISGFPSGGPEQFF.

Remarks on this clonotype: This may stem from a read error, because a much larger clone lies one nucleotide away. The conserved phenylalanine or tryptophan is not found at the CDR3 terminus, so this likely reflects a read error. V usage is TRBV7-2 and J usage is TRBJ1-3; D uncertain. Trimming stripped 4 bases from V and 4 bases from J, with 5 bases between. The CDR3 length is 12 residues. The germline V gene encodes CDR1 SGHTA and CDR2 FQGNSA. The CDR3 spells CASSYQGNTIYL. The CDR3 DNA follows: TGTGCCAGCAGCTACCAAGGAAACACCATATATCTT.

This clonotype was recorded a few times. The chain combines TRBV12-3 or TRBV12-4 with TRBJ1-2; the match to TRBD1 covers 11 bases. The CDR3 contains 14 residues. Trimming removed 8 bases from V and 8 bases from J; junction bases left unmatched: 10. The CDR3 sequence is CASGMDRGRRGYTF. CDR3 sequence (DNA): TGTGCCAGCGGAATGGACAGGGGGCGGCGGGGCTACACCTTC.

Comments on this clonotype: The CDR3 does not close with the conserved phenylalanine or tryptophan, likely indicating a read error. This sequence joins TRBV7-8 and TRBJ1-5; 7 bases align to TRBD1. The trim removed 6 bases at V and 2 bases at J, leaving 7 bases unmatched. The germline gives CDR1 SGHVS, CDR2 FQNEAQ. This CDR3 is built from 15 residues. The CDR3 region is CASSSTGEGNQPQHL. DNA of the CDR3: TGTGCCAGCAGTTCTACAGGGGAGGGCAATCAGCCCCAGCATTTG.

This clonotype was observed many times. The J gene is TRBJ2-3, the V gene TRBV10-3; 8 nucleotides match TRBD2. CDR1 and CDR2 (germline): ENHRY, SYGVKD. CDR3 length: 15 amino acids. V shed 8 bases and J 5 bases; nucleotides not matched to a gene: 12. The CDR3 DNA is TGTGCCATCCGACCGAGCGGGAGTCGGGTAGATACGCAGTATTTT. Protein product: CAIRPSGSRVDTQYF.

This clonotype was counted ten times or more. The V call is TRBV7-2, the J call TRBJ2-1; a possible D gene is TRBD1 (5 bases). CDR3 size: 14 residues. Deletions cut 5 bases from V and 4 bases from J, with 12 bases between. The germline CDR1 and CDR2 sequences are SGHTA and FQGNSA. The CDR3 DNA reads as TGTGCCAGCAGCGGTTGGACAAATTACAATGAGCAGTTCTTC. It codes for CASSGWTNYNEQFF.

The rearrangement links TRBV27 to TRBJ2-5; no definite D call. The CDR3 runs 15 residues. Looked up from germline, CDR1 is MNHEY and CDR2 is SMNVEV (reference sequence). V lost 4 bases to trimming and J lost 1 base, with 13 bases between them. DNA of the CDR3: TGTGCCAGCAGTTCCGCCAAAAACACCCAAGAGACCCAGTACTTC. It yields the protein CASSSAKNTQETQYF.

Points on this clonotype: A read error may explain this, as a much larger clone is one base away. This chain uses TRBV7-2 with TRBJ2-3, with D perhaps matching TRBD2 (6 bases). The germline V gene has CDR1 SGHTA and CDR2 FQGNSA. Trimming removed 1 base from V and 4 bases from J, with 15 bases in between. The CDR3 consists of 16 residues. The CDR3 protein is CASSLGGNRGPDTQYF. The CDR3 DNA reads as TGTGCCAGCAGCTTAGGCGGGAACCGGGGTCCAGATACGCAGTATTTT. Combining the CDR3 with reference TRBV7-2 and TRBJ2-3 gives the whole variable domain GAGVSQSPSNKVTEKGKDVELRCDPISGHTALYWYRQSLGQGLEFLIYFQGNSAPDKSGLPSDRFSAERTGGSVSTLTIQRTQQEDSAVYLCASSLGGNRGPDTQYFGPGTRLTVL.

The V call is TRBV7-9, the J call TRBJ2-2, with D maybe TRBD2 (5 bases). The V end lost 0 bases, the J end lost 8 bases, and 10 bases lay between the germline ends. This CDR3 spans 14 amino acids. The germline V gene encodes CDR1 SEHNR and CDR2 FQNEAQ (reference sequence). The CDR3 DNA reads as TGTGCCAGCAGCTTAGCCCTATCGGGGGGGGAGCTGTTTTTT. As protein: CASSLALSGGELFF.

This chain's CDR3 is CASSQDGQGAQFAGYTF. CDR3 sequence (DNA): TGCGCCAGCAGCCAAGATGGCCAGGGGGCACAATTCGCTGGCTACACCTTC. The genes are TRBV4-1 and TRBJ1-2, with 8 bases matching TRBD1. The germline V gene has CDR1 MGHRA and CDR2 YSYEKL. The junction had 13 bases not matched to a gene; V was cut back by 0 bases and J by 7 bases. The CDR3 covers 17 residues.

This clonotype occurred many times. This chain links TRBV27 with TRBJ2-7; D may match TRBD1 or TRBD2 (6 bases each). The CDR3 runs 14 residues. The germline gives CDR1 MNHEY, CDR2 SMNVEV (reference sequence). Trimming cost V 7 bases and J 5 bases, with 18 bases left between them. The CDR3 reads CASNLKMGGHEQYF. The CDR3 bases are TGTGCCAGCAACCTCAAGATGGGGGGCCACGAGCAGTACTTC.

This clonotype appeared a few times. This chain joins TRBV29-1 and TRBJ2-3, with D unclear. CDR1 SQVTM and CDR2 ANQGSEA come from the germline V gene. The CDR3 is 11 residues long. V gave up 3 bases and J gave up 0 bases, with 1 base separating them. CDR3 residues: CSVDSTDTQYF. Here the CDR3 DNA reads TGCAGCGTTGATAGCACAGATACGCAGTATTTT.

This clonotype has a single count. A read error may produce the germline difference seen at one junction end. The chain is built from TRBV6-5 and TRBJ1-1; D is unresolved. Germline lookup yields CDR1 MNHEY and CDR2 SVGAGI. The CDR3 extends over 15 amino acids. The CDR3 is CASSYSVTMNTAAFF. CDR3 nucleotides: TGTGCCAGCAGTTACTCGGTGACGATGAACACTGCAGCTTTCTTT.

This clonotype occurred a few times. The chain links TRBV19 to TRBJ1-5, with unresolved D. V was shortened by 1 base and J by 5 bases, with 18 bases between the two germline ends. CDR3 length: 17 amino acids. CDR1 LNHDA and CDR2 SQIVND come from the germline V gene (reference sequence). The CDR3 loop is CASSIVVLGSRHQPQHF. The CDR3 nucleotides are TGTGCCAGTAGTATAGTGGTGTTGGGGTCCCGCCATCAGCCCCAGCATTTT.

In its sample, this clonotype was seen many times. The J gene is TRBJ2-1, the V gene TRBV7-2; D not certain. CDR3 length: 18 residues. Germline loops: CDR1 SGHTA, CDR2 FQGNSA. V lost 0 bases and J 1 base, leaving 16 bases between the germline ends. CDR3 amino acids: CASSLASGDLYSYNEQFF. CDR3 coding DNA: TGTGCCAGCAGCTTAGCCTCGGGCGACCTCTATTCCTACAATGAGCAGTTCTTC.